This TCR beta chain was documented in a study of molecular identifiers for immune sequencing clone quantification. The overall study: Split five ways in replicates, RNA from about 20,000 or 100,000 naive CD8 cells had four portions sequenced.

Bulk libraries came from a prior protocol with listed TCR primers. MiXCR, run by TCRdb on the PCR reads, gives a single entry per CDR3 protein. Of 550,000 to 750,000 distinct CDR3 sequences listed, about 20% were seen once; the top ten hold 0.85% to 0.9%. This clonotype was detected only a few times. A read error may be the cause here, since a much bigger clone is one base away. CDR1 and CDR2 (germline): LGHNA, YSLEER. The length of the CDR3 is 15 residues. The sequence was obtained from a human donor in good health. Some libraries in this study had Jurkat cell RNA spiked in. This chain uses TRBV4-3 with TRBJ2-1, with 8 bases matching TRBD1. The sequenced sample consisted of naive CD8+ T cells from blood, with Jurkat cell RNA spiked in. Stated subset: FACS-sorted CD8+CD4-CCR7+CD45RA+ naive T cells. CDR3 amino acids: CASSQDDRGYNEQLF. The CDR3 bases are TGCGCCAGCAGCCAAGATGACAGGGGTTACAATGAGCAGCTCTTC.